Here is one T cell receptor beta chain with its context. The CDR3 loop spans 14 amino acids. Trimming removed 2 bases from V and 7 bases from J; junction bases left unmatched: 2. CDR1 is SGDLS and CDR2 is YYNGEE in the germline V gene. This specimen comes from a study of PD-L1 blockade in urothelial cancer. The table came from immunoSEQ multiplex PCR; TCRdb's copy has only in-frame clones and leaves some out. The sample consists of more than 55,000 clones, approximately 86% of them appearing once. The TCR sequence derives from a man aged 45-65 years with urothelial cancer. The material was PBMCs, obtained around atezolizumab (anti-PD-L1) treatment. The rearrangement uses TRBV9 and TRBJ2-1; 11 bases fit TRBD2. The CDR3 sequence: CASSVSGRANEQFF. The CDR3 DNA is TGTGCCAGCAGCGTTAGCGGGAGGGCGAATGAGCAGTTCTTC. Combining the CDR3 with reference TRBV9 and TRBJ2-1 gives the whole variable domain DSGVTQTPKHLITATGQRVTLRCSPRSGDLSVYWYQQSLDQGLQFLIQYYNGEERAKGNILERFSAQQFPDLHSELNLSSLELGDSALYFCASSVSGRANEQFFGPGTRLTVL.